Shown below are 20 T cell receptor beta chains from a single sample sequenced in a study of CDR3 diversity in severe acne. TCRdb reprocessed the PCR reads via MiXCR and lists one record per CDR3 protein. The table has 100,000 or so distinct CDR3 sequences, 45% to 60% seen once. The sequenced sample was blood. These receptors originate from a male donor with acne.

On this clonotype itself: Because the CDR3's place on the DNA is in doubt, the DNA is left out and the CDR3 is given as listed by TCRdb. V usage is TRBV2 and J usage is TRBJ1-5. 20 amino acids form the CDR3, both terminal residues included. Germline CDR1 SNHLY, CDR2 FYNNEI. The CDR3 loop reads CDSSFYICSASSQRDQPQHF.

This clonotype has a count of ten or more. The DNA for the CDR3 is TGTGCCAGCAGCTTGGGACAGGGGGATCCCAACGAGCAGTACTTC. Translation gives CASSLGQGDPNEQYF. The chain combines TRBV5-8 with TRBJ2-7, with 9 bases matching TRBD1. CDR1 is SGHTS and CDR2 is YDEGEE in the germline V gene. This CDR3 is 15 amino acids long. Germline trimming cut 0 bases from V and 5 bases from J; bases unmatched to any gene: 6. The complete variable domain, with remaining parts taken from reference TRBV5-8 and TRBJ2-7, reads EAGVTQSPTHLIKTRGQQATLRCSPISGHTSVYWYQQALGLGLQFLLWYDEGEERNRGNFPPRFSGRQFPNYSSELNVNALELEDSALYLCASSLGQGDPNEQYFGPGTRLTVT.

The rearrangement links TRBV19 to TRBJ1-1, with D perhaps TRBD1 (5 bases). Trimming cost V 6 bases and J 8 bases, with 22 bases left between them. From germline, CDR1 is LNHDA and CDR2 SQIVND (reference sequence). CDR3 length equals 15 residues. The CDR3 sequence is CASRKEGRAGVEAFF. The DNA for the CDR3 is TGTGCCAGTAGGAAGGAGGGACGGGCGGGTGTGGAAGCTTTCTTT.

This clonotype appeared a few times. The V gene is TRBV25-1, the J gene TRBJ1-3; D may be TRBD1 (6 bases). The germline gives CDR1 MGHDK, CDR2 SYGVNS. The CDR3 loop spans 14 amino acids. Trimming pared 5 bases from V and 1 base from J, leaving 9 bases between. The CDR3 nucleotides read TGTGCCAGCAGTCACAGGGTATCTGGAAACACCATATATTTT. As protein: CASSHRVSGNTIYF.

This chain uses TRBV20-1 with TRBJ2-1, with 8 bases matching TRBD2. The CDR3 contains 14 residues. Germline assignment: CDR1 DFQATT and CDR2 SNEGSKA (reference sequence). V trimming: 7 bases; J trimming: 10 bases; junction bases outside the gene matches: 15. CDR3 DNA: TGCAGTGTCGCCAGGCCCAGCGGGACTAGGGAGCAGTTCTTC. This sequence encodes CSVARPSGTREQFF.

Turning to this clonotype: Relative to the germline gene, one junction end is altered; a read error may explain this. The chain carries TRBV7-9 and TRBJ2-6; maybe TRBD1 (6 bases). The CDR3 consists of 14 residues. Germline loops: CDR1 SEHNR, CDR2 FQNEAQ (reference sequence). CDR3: CASSLDPGVNVLTF. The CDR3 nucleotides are TGTGCCAGCAGCTTAGACCCAGGGGTCAACGTCCTGACTTTC.

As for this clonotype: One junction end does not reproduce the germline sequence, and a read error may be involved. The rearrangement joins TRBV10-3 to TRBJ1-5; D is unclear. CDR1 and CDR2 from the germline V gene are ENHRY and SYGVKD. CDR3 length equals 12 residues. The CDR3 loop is CAISDIHHPQHF. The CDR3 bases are TGTGCCATCAGTGACATTCATCACCCCCAGCATTTT.

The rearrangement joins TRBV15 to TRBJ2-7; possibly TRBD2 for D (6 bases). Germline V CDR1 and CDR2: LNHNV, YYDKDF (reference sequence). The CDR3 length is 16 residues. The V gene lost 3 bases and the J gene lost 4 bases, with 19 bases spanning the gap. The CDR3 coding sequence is TGTGCCACCAGCAGCGAAACTAGCTTCCCAGAATACGAGCAGTACTTC. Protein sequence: CATSSETSFPEYEQYF. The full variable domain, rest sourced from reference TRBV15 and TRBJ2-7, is DAMVIQNPRYQVTQFGKPVTLSCSQTLNHNVMYWYQQKSSQAPKLLFHYYDKDFNNEADTPDNFQSRRPNTSFCFLDIRSPGLGDTAMYLCATSSETSFPEYEQYFGPGTRLTVT.

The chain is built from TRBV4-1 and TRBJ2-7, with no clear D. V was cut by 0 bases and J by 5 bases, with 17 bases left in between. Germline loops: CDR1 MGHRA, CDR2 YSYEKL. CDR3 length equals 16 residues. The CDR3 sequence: CASSQELMGSQDEQYF. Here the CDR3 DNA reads TGCGCCAGCAGCCAAGAACTCATGGGAAGTCAAGACGAGCAGTACTTC.

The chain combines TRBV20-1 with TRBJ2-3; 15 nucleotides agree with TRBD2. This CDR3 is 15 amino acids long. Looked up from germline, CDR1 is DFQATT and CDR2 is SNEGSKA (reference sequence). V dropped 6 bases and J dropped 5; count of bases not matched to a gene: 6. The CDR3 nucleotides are TGCAGTGCCGATGGGACTAGCGGGAGGTTAGATACGCAGTATTTT. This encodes CSADGTSGRLDTQYF.

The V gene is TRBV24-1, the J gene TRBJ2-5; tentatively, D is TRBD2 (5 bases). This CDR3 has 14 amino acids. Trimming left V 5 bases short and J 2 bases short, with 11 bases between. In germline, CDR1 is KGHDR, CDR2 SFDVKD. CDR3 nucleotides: TGTGCCACCAGTGTCCCCGGGATTCAAGAGACCCAGTACTTC. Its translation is CATSVPGIQETQYF.

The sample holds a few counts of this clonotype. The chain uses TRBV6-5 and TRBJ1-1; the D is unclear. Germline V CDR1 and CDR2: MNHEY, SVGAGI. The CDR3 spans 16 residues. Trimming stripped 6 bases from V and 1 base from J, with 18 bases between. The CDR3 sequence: CASRLQGSPPNTEAFF. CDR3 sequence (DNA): TGTGCCAGCAGATTACAAGGATCCCCACCGAACACTGAAGCTTTCTTT.

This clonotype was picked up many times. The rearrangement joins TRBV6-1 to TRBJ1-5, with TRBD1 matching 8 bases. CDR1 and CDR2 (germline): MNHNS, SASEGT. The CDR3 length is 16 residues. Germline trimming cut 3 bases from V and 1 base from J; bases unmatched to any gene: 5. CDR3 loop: CASSDDRGRSNQPQHF. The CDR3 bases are TGTGCCAGCAGTGACGACAGGGGAAGGAGCAATCAGCCCCAGCATTTT.

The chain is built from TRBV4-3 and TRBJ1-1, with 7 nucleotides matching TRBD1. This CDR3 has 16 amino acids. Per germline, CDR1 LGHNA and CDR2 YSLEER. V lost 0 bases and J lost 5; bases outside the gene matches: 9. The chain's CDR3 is CASSQDWRGGRTEAFF. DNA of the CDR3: TGCGCCAGCAGCCAAGATTGGAGAGGGGGCCGAACTGAAGCTTTCTTT.

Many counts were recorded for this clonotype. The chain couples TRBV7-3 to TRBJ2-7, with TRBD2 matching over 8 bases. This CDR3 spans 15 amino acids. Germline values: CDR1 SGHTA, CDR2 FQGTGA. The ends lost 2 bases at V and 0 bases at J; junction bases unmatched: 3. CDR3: CASSLLSGGSYEQYF. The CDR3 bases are TGTGCCAGCAGCTTACTAAGCGGGGGCTCCTACGAGCAGTACTTC.

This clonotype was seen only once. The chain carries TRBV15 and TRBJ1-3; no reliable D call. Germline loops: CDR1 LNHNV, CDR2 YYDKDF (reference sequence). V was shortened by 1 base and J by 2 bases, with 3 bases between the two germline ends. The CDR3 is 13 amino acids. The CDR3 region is CATSRGPGNTIYF. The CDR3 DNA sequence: TGTGCCACCAGCAGAGGTCCTGGAAACACCATATATTTT.

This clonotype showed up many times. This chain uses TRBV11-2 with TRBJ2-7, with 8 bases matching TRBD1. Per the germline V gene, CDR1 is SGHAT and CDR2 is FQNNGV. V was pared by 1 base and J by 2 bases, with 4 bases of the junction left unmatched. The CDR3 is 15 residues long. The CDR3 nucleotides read TGTGCCAGCAGCTTAGGTAGGACAGGGACCTACGAGCAGTACTTC. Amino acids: CASSLGRTGTYEQYF.

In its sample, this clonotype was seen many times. This chain's CDR3 is CASSAQALGGAEAFF. DNA of the CDR3: TGTGCCAGCAGCGCCCAGGCGTTGGGGGGGGCTGAAGCTTTCTTT. The chain combines TRBV5-8 with TRBJ1-1, with a weak D call TRBD1 (5 bases). The CDR3 length is 15 residues. The V gene lost 4 bases and the J gene lost 6 bases, with 19 bases spanning the gap. In germline, CDR1 is SGHTS, CDR2 YDEGEE.

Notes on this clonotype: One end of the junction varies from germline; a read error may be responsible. CDR3 residues: CASSHTGAQDEAFF. CDR3 coding DNA: TGCGCCAGCAGTCACACCGGGGCCCAAGATGAAGCTTTCTTT. The J gene is TRBJ1-1, the V gene TRBV11-2; TRBD1 is a possible D gene (5 bases). This CDR3 is 14 amino acids long. Germline CDR1 reads SGHAT; CDR2 reads FQNNGV.

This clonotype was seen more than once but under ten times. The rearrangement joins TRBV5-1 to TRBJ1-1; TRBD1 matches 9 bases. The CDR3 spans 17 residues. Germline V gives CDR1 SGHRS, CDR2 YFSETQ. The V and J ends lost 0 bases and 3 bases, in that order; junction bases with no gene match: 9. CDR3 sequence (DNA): TGCGCCAGCAGCTTGGGACAGGGGGGAAGTTTAGACACTGAAGCTTTCTTT. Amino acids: CASSLGQGGSLDTEAFF.